Listed below are T cell receptor beta chains from one sample, sequenced in a study of Graves' ophthalmopathy and Graves' hyperthyroidism. In TCRdb, the multiplex PCR reads were re-called with MiXCR into one record per CDR3 protein. The data hold some 380,000 distinct CDR3 sequences, with over 15% observed a single time. Sequencing used peripheral blood. The receptors here all came from a woman in her late teens or twenties with stable Graves' hyperthyroidism. Each CDR3 is given with its conserved first and last residue. D genes are given only for firm matches. Clone size is not always given. Where it is, it says once, few, many or a class for expanded clones.

V gene: TRBV27
J gene: TRBJ2-7
D gene: TRBD1
clone size: many
CDR3 protein: CASSLGQGPYEQYF
CDR3 DNA: TGTGCCAGCAGCTTGGGACAGGGTCCCTACGAGCAGTACTTC

V gene: TRBV7-2
J gene: TRBJ2-7
D gene: TRBD2
clone size: many
CDR3 protein: CASSFTSGSYEQYF
CDR3 DNA: TGTGCCAGCAGCTTCACTAGCGGCTCCTACGAGCAGTACTTC

V gene: TRBV20-1
J gene: TRBJ1-1
D gene: -
clone size: -
CDR3 protein: CSARKNKNTEAFF
CDR3 DNA: TGCAGTGCCAGAAAGAACAAGAACACTGAAGCTTTCTTT

V gene: TRBV12-3/TRBV12-4
J gene: TRBJ1-5
D gene: -
clone size: -
CDR3 protein: CASSIDRRLGQPQHF
CDR3 DNA: TGTGCCAGCAGTATCGACAGGCGTCTGGGTCAGCCCCAGCATTTT

V gene: TRBV7-9
J gene: TRBJ2-5
D gene: TRBD1
clone size: few
CDR3 protein: CASSPTGSQETQYF
CDR3 DNA: TGTGCCAGCAGCCCGACAGGGAGCCAAGAGACCCAGTACTTC

V gene: TRBV19
J gene: TRBJ2-5
D gene: -
clone size: many
CDR3 protein: CATEGDSEETQYF
CDR3 DNA: TGTGCCACCGAGGGGGATAGTGAAGAGACCCAGTACTTC

V gene: TRBV11-2
J gene: TRBJ1-1
D gene: -
clone size: many
CDR3 protein: CASSNPNTEAFF
CDR3 DNA: TGTGCCAGCAGCAACCCGAACACTGAAGCTTTCTTT

V gene: TRBV3-1
J gene: TRBJ1-6
D gene: TRBD1
clone size: -
CDR3 protein: CASSPRGLSNSPLHF
CDR3 DNA: TGTGCCAGCAGCCCCAGGGGGCTGAGCAATTCACCCCTCCACTTT

V gene: TRBV2
J gene: TRBJ2-2
D gene: -
clone size: -
CDR3 protein: CASSRPPGANTGELFF
CDR3 DNA: TGTGCCAGCAGCCGGCCCCCGGGGGCCAACACCGGGGAGCTGTTTTTT

V gene: TRBV5-1
J gene: TRBJ1-2
D gene: -
clone size: many
CDR3 protein: CASSLAGEGGYTF
CDR3 DNA: TGCGCCAGCAGCTTGGCCGGGGAGGGCGGCTACACCTTC

V gene: TRBV20-1
J gene: TRBJ1-2
D gene: -
clone size: many
CDR3 protein: CSASGGQGNGYTF
CDR3 DNA: TGCAGCGCTAGTGGGGGGCAGGGTAATGGCTACACCTTC

V gene: TRBV2
J gene: TRBJ1-6
D gene: -
clone size: -
CDR3 protein: CASRADTYNSPFHF
CDR3 DNA: TGTGCCAGTAGGGCCGACACGTATAATTCACCCTTCCACTTT

V gene: TRBV10-2
J gene: TRBJ2-5
D gene: TRBD1
clone size: many
CDR3 protein: CASSPGTGGQETQYF
CDR3 DNA: TGCGCCAGCAGTCCCGGGACAGGGGGCCAAGAGACCCAGTACTTC

V gene: TRBV11-2
J gene: TRBJ2-4
D gene: -
clone size: many
CDR3 protein: CASSQGGARNIQYF
CDR3 DNA: TGTGCCAGCAGCCAGGGGGGGGCGAGGAACATTCAGTACTTC

V gene: TRBV11-2
J gene: TRBJ2-7
D gene: -
clone size: -
CDR3 protein: CASSLIPTSSYEQYF
CDR3 DNA: TGTGCCAGCAGCTTAATCCCTACTAGTTCCTACGAGCAGTACTTC

V gene: TRBV6-2/TRBV6-3
J gene: TRBJ2-5
D gene: -
clone size: many
CDR3 protein: CASSYPETQYF
CDR3 DNA: TGTGCCAGCAGTTACCCGGAGACCCAGTACTTC

V gene: TRBV11-2
J gene: TRBJ2-2
D gene: -
clone size: many
CDR3 protein: CASTPWRGVGGTGELFF
CDR3 DNA: TGTGCCAGCACCCCCTGGAGGGGGGTAGGGGGGACCGGGGAGCTGTTTTTT

V gene: TRBV6-1
J gene: TRBJ1-2
D gene: -
clone size: many
CDR3 protein: CASRGDPYGYTF
CDR3 DNA: TGTGCCAGCCGGGGGGACCCCTATGGCTACACCTTC

V gene: TRBV12-5
J gene: TRBJ1-1
D gene: -
clone size: many
CDR3 protein: CASGLVQGTEAFF
CDR3 DNA: TGTGCTAGTGGTTTGGTACAAGGCACTGAAGCTTTCTTT

V gene: TRBV20-1
J gene: TRBJ2-5
D gene: -
clone size: many
CDR3 protein: CSALVETQYF
CDR3 DNA: TGCAGTGCCCTTGTTGAGACCCAGTACTTC

V gene: TRBV2
J gene: TRBJ1-2
D gene: -
clone size: many
CDR3 protein: CASSTYGYTF
CDR3 DNA: TGTGCCAGCAGTACTTATGGCTACACCTTC

V gene: TRBV28
J gene: TRBJ1-2
D gene: -
clone size: few
CDR3 protein: CASSSDGNRVDYGYTF
CDR3 DNA: TGTGCCAGCAGTTCGGACGGGAACAGGGTGGACTATGGCTACACCTTC

V gene: TRBV4-1
J gene: TRBJ1-2
D gene: -
clone size: -
CDR3 protein: CASSQDRLIFNYGYTF
CDR3 DNA: TGCGCCAGCAGCCAAGATAGGCTGATATTTAACTATGGCTACACCTTC

V gene: TRBV19
J gene: TRBJ1-5
D gene: -
clone size: many
CDR3 protein: CASSRGGQPQHF
CDR3 DNA: TGTGCCAGTAGTAGGGGTGGTCAGCCCCAGCATTTT

V gene: TRBV20-1
J gene: TRBJ2-5
D gene: -
clone size: many
CDR3 protein: CSAQNETQYF
CDR3 DNA: TGCAGTGCCCAAAACGAGACCCAGTACTTC

V gene: TRBV10-3
J gene: TRBJ2-2
D gene: -
clone size: -
CDR3 protein: CAINPGPHSPGELFF
CDR3 DNA: TGTGCCATCAACCCGGGCCCACATTCCCCCGGGGAGCTGTTTTTT

V gene: TRBV12-3/TRBV12-4
J gene: TRBJ1-2
D gene: -
clone size: many
CDR3 protein: CASSSPPGSLTNYGYTF
CDR3 DNA: TGTGCCAGCAGTTCCCCGCCCGGGTCCCTTACTAACTATGGCTACACCTTC

V gene: TRBV10-3
J gene: TRBJ2-7
D gene: TRBD2
clone size: few
CDR3 protein: CAISESTGGVYEQYF
CDR3 DNA: TGTGCCATCAGTGAGTCGACGGGGGGGGTCTACGAGCAGTACTTC

V gene: TRBV5-1
J gene: TRBJ1-1
D gene: -
clone size: many
CDR3 protein: CASKGGGDTEAFF
CDR3 DNA: TGCGCCAGCAAGGGAGGGGGGGACACTGAAGCTTTCTTT

V gene: TRBV29-1
J gene: TRBJ1-2
D gene: -
clone size: many
CDR3 protein: CSVVLGAAYGYTF
CDR3 DNA: TGCAGCGTTGTCCTCGGGGCCGCCTATGGCTACACCTTC

V gene: TRBV7-6
J gene: TRBJ1-3
D gene: -
clone size: many
CDR3 protein: CASSSPNKDGNTIYF
CDR3 DNA: TGTGCCAGCAGCTCCCCCAACAAGGATGGAAACACCATATATTTT

V gene: TRBV12-5
J gene: TRBJ1-6
D gene: TRBD1
clone size: many
CDR3 protein: CASGDSTDRINSPLHF
CDR3 DNA: TGTGCTAGTGGTGACAGCACGGACAGGATCAATTCACCCCTCCACTTT

V gene: TRBV2
J gene: TRBJ2-4
D gene: -
clone size: many
CDR3 protein: CASSLGVGHQGNIQYF
CDR3 DNA: TGTGCCAGCAGTCTTGGCGTGGGCCACCAGGGAAACATTCAGTACTTC

V gene: TRBV6-1
J gene: TRBJ1-2
D gene: TRBD1
clone size: many
CDR3 protein: CAGQGIYGYTF
CDR3 DNA: TGTGCCGGACAGGGCATCTATGGCTACACCTTC

V gene: TRBV7-2
J gene: TRBJ1-1
D gene: -
clone size: -
CDR3 protein: CASSPGPRTEAFF
CDR3 DNA: TGTGCCAGCAGCCCGGGGCCCCGCACTGAAGCTTTCTTT

V gene: TRBV6-2/TRBV6-3
J gene: TRBJ1-2
D gene: TRBD1
clone size: many
CDR3 protein: CASRAAGGDYGYTF
CDR3 DNA: TGTGCCAGCAGAGCCGCAGGGGGCGACTATGGCTACACCTTC

V gene: TRBV18
J gene: TRBJ2-2
D gene: -
clone size: many
CDR3 protein: CASSPPPGELFF
CDR3 DNA: TGCGCCAGCAGCCCCCCCCCCGGGGAGCTGTTTTTT

V gene: TRBV28
J gene: TRBJ2-6
D gene: -
clone size: -
CDR3 protein: CASFIPGHPSSGANVLTF
CDR3 DNA: TGTGCCAGCTTCATACCGGGACATCCAAGCTCTGGGGCCAACGTCCTGACTTTC

V gene: TRBV19
J gene: TRBJ2-7
D gene: TRBD1
clone size: many
CDR3 protein: CASSIGTGDYEQYF
CDR3 DNA: TGTGCCAGTAGTATAGGGACAGGGGACTACGAGCAGTACTTC

V gene: TRBV9
J gene: TRBJ1-2
D gene: TRBD1
clone size: medium-sized
CDR3 protein: CASSPGQGGGDGYTF
CDR3 DNA: TGTGCCAGCAGCCCCGGACAGGGCGGAGGGGATGGCTACACCTTC

V gene: TRBV6-5
J gene: TRBJ1-2
D gene: -
clone size: -
CDR3 protein: CASSYSNLRNGYTF
CDR3 DNA: TGTGCCAGCAGTTACTCGAATCTGAGGAATGGCTACACCTTC

V gene: TRBV20-1
J gene: TRBJ2-7
D gene: TRBD2
clone size: few
CDR3 protein: CSARSRGATLYEQYF
CDR3 DNA: TGCAGTGCTAGGTCGCGGGGGGCCACCCTCTACGAGCAGTACTTC

V gene: TRBV20-1
J gene: TRBJ2-7
D gene: -
clone size: -
CDR3 protein: CSASIQVSSYEQYF
CDR3 DNA: TGCAGTGCTAGCATACAGGTTAGCTCCTACGAGCAGTACTTC

V gene: TRBV11-3
J gene: TRBJ1-1
D gene: TRBD1
clone size: many
CDR3 protein: CASSPPRGHTEAFF
CDR3 DNA: TGTGCCAGCAGCCCGCCCAGGGGGCACACTGAAGCTTTCTTT

V gene: TRBV4-2
J gene: TRBJ1-1
D gene: TRBD1
clone size: many
CDR3 protein: CASSQVSQGAEAFF
CDR3 DNA: TGTGCCAGCAGCCAAGTTTCCCAGGGGGCTGAAGCTTTCTTT

V gene: TRBV6-2/TRBV6-3
J gene: TRBJ1-1
D gene: -
clone size: few
CDR3 protein: CASSSLERSYGAFF
CDR3 DNA: TGTGCCAGCAGTTCCTTGGAACGGTCTTATGGGGCTTTCTTT

V gene: TRBV14
J gene: TRBJ1-2
D gene: -
clone size: -
CDR3 protein: CASSQGDNLNYGYTF
CDR3 DNA: TGTGCCAGCAGCCAAGGGGACAACCTTAACTATGGCTACACCTTC

V gene: TRBV6-5
J gene: TRBJ1-3
D gene: -
clone size: -
CDR3 protein: CASSYDRSGNTIYF
CDR3 DNA: TGTGCCAGCAGTTACGACAGGTCTGGAAACACCATATATTTT

V gene: TRBV7-3
J gene: TRBJ2-3
D gene: -
clone size: many
CDR3 protein: CASSSLPGAADTQYF
CDR3 DNA: TGTGCCAGCAGCAGCCTCCCGGGAGCAGCGGATACGCAGTATTTT

V gene: TRBV11-3
J gene: TRBJ2-5
D gene: TRBD1
clone size: many
CDR3 protein: CASSLAGQGQETQYF
CDR3 DNA: TGTGCCAGCAGCTTAGCGGGACAGGGGCAAGAGACCCAGTACTTC

V gene: TRBV6-1
J gene: TRBJ1-1
D gene: -
clone size: many
CDR3 protein: CASMKYPGLLNTEAFF
CDR3 DNA: TGTGCCAGCATGAAGTATCCGGGGCTTTTAAACACTGAAGCTTTCTTT

V gene: TRBV10-3
J gene: TRBJ1-6
D gene: -
clone size: many
CDR3 protein: CAISAGRNSPLHF
CDR3 DNA: TGTGCCATCAGTGCTGGGCGCAATTCACCCCTCCACTTT

V gene: TRBV5-1
J gene: TRBJ2-1
D gene: TRBD2
clone size: many
CDR3 protein: CASSQAGGAVNEQFF
CDR3 DNA: TGCGCCAGCAGCCAAGCGGGGGGGGCAGTTAATGAGCAGTTCTTC

V gene: TRBV20-1
J gene: TRBJ1-2
D gene: -
clone size: many
CDR3 protein: CSATVPASNYGYTF
CDR3 DNA: TGCAGTGCTACCGTCCCCGCATCTAACTATGGCTACACCTTC